These T cell receptor beta chains were read from a single sample in a study of T cells after yellow fever vaccination. MiXCR, run by TCRdb on the 5' RACE reads, gives a single entry per CDR3 protein. The sample comprises about 340,000 distinct CDR3 sequences, about 4% of which are singletons, and approximately 25% rests with the top ten. Specimen: PBMCs, collected 5 days after the yellow fever booster vaccination. The source of these receptors is a man between 18 and 35 years old who received the YFV17D yellow fever vaccine. Each CDR3 is given with its conserved first and last residue. A D gene is named only where the DNA matches it firmly. Not every row has a clone size; where given, it reads once, few, many or a size class.

v_gene,j_gene,d_gene,abundance,CDR3aa,CDR3nt
TRBV27,TRBJ2-6,.,few,CASSWGVYGANVLTF,TGTGCCAGCAGTTGGGGTGTTTATGGGGCCAACGTCCTGACTTTC
TRBV5-1,TRBJ2-3,.,.,CASSLDGGGLDTQYF,TGCGCCAGCAGCTTGGACGGGGGAGGTTTGGATACGCAGTATTTT
TRBV6-5,TRBJ2-3,.,few,CASRVNRYFTDTQYF,TGTGCCAGCCGGGTGAACAGATATTTCACAGATACGCAGTATTTT
TRBV15,TRBJ2-3,.,few,CATSRWWSGNPDTQYF,TGTGCCACCAGCAGATGGTGGTCGGGGAACCCAGATACGCAGTATTTT
TRBV7-2,TRBJ1-5,.,few,CASSLDRDEPQHF,TGTGCCAGCAGCTTAGACAGGGATGAGCCCCAGCATTTT
TRBV7-9,TRBJ1-3,.,.,CASSLAGTSGDTIYF,TGTGCCAGCAGCTTAGCCGGGACGTCCGGTGACACCATATATTTT
TRBV10-3,TRBJ2-3,TRBD2,many,CATIGGAQDTQYF,TGTGCCACTATCGGGGGGGCCCAAGATACGCAGTATTTT
TRBV11-2,TRBJ2-1,TRBD2,many,CASSLTPKAGGPNEQFF,TGTGCCAGCAGCTTGACCCCCAAAGCGGGGGGCCCCAATGAGCAGTTCTTC
TRBV4-2,TRBJ2-5,TRBD2,.,CASSPSGGARETQYF,TGTGCCAGCAGCCCCAGCGGGGGGGCACGGGAGACCCAGTACTTC
TRBV5-1,TRBJ2-5,.,few,CASSSQLRTYQETQYF,TGCGCCAGCAGCTCCCAGTTACGGACATACCAAGAGACCCAGTACTTC
TRBV12-3/TRBV12-4,TRBJ2-3,.,many,CASSFPGDTQYF,TGTGCCAGCAGTTTTCCGGGAGATACGCAGTATTTT
TRBV27,TRBJ2-1,.,many,CASSLGNAYNEQFF,TGTGCCAGCAGCTTGGGGAACGCCTACAATGAGCAGTTCTTC
TRBV5-6,TRBJ2-5,TRBD1,many,CASSLEQGETQYF,TGTGCCAGCAGCTTGGAACAGGGGGAGACCCAGTACTTC
TRBV7-2,TRBJ1-1,.,.,CASSWSKDTEAFF,TGTGCCAGCAGCTGGAGCAAAGACACTGAAGCTTTCTTT
TRBV4-3,TRBJ2-5,TRBD2,many,CASSQDPSGGAETQYF,TGCGCCAGCAGCCAAGATCCTAGCGGGGGGGCAGAGACCCAGTACTTC